Presented here are 7 T cell receptor beta chains from one specimen sequenced in a study of CD8 T cells in ankylosing spondylitis. Study observations and caveats: Apparently characteristic of ankylosing spondylitis blood was a TCR beta motif (about eight highly homologous variants).

TCRdb reanalysed the 5' RACE reads using MiXCR and keeps one entry per CDR3 protein. The sample has some 840,000 distinct CDR3 sequences; about 11% are singletons. These TCRs are of unknown antigen specificity. Sequenced material: blood, either unsorted or a sorted T cell fraction (not recorded which). The source of these receptors is a male donor with ankylosing spondylitis.

This clonotype was found many times. The rearrangement joins TRBV10-3 to TRBJ1-1, with D hard to call. The CDR3 has 13 residues. CDR1 ENHRY and CDR2 SYGVKD come from the germline V gene. The germline V and J ends were trimmed by 4 bases and 7 bases, with 13 bases remaining between them. The CDR3 coding sequence is TGTGCCATCAGTGGGGGTTTTGAGAGTGAAGCTTTCTTT. It codes for CAISGGFESEAFF.

This clonotype was recorded a few times. This chain connects TRBV15 to TRBJ2-1; D tentatively reads TRBD1 or TRBD2 (5 bases each). Between the trimmed V and J ends, which lost 0 bases and 9 bases, there was a span of 12 bases. In germline, CDR1 is LNHNV, CDR2 YYDKDF (reference sequence). The CDR3 length is 14 residues. The CDR3: CATSREGPSSEQFF. In nucleotides, the CDR3 is TGTGCCACCAGCAGAGAGGGACCGTCAAGTGAGCAGTTCTTC. Variable domain in full (rest from reference TRBV15 and TRBJ2-1): DAMVIQNPRYQVTQFGKPVTLSCSQTLNHNVMYWYQQKSSQAPKLLFHYYDKDFNNEADTPDNFQSRRPNTSFCFLDIRSPGLGDTAMYLCATSREGPSSEQFFGPGTRLTVL.

This clonotype was counted ten times or more. The CDR3 spells CASSLDGWNYGYTF. The CDR3 DNA reads TGCGCCAGCAGCTTGGATGGGTGGAACTATGGCTACACCTTC. J is TRBJ1-2 and V is TRBV5-1; no clear D. CDR3 size: 14 residues. The germline V gene has CDR1 SGHRS and CDR2 YFSETQ. V lost 0 bases, J lost 2 bases, and 8 bases lay in between.

The rearrangement uses TRBV7-2 and TRBJ2-7; the match to TRBD1 covers 7 bases. This CDR3 comprises 14 residues. V was pared by 3 bases and J by 0 bases, with 2 bases of the junction left unmatched. From germline, CDR1 is SGHTA and CDR2 FQGNSA. CDR3 in DNA: TGTGCCAGCAGCTTGGACAGGCCCTCCTACGAGCAGTACTTC. Protein: CASSLDRPSYEQYF.

This clonotype was seen at least ten times. This CDR3 is CSVARETYNEQFF. The CDR3 nucleotides are TGCAGCGTTGCCAGGGAAACCTACAATGAGCAGTTCTTC. The chain couples TRBV29-1 to TRBJ2-1; a weak D match, TRBD1 (5 bases). Germline CDR1 reads SQVTM; CDR2 reads ANQGSEA. The germline V and J ends were trimmed by 4 bases and 2 bases, with 9 bases remaining between them. The CDR3 covers 13 residues.

This clonotype was picked up many times. The rearrangement links TRBV5-1 to TRBJ2-3; D is unresolved. Trimming took 8 bases from V and 0 from J, leaving 10 bases between them. CDR3 size: 13 residues. Germline V gene data show CDR1 as SGHRS and CDR2 as YFSETQ. The CDR3 protein is CASMERSTDTQYF. The CDR3 DNA reads TGCGCCAGTATGGAACGGAGCACAGATACGCAGTATTTT.

The chain links TRBV10-3 to TRBJ2-7, with D possibly being TRBD2 (6 bases). The CDR3 is 16 amino acids. CDR1 and CDR2 from the germline V gene are ENHRY and SYGVKD. The germline V and J ends were trimmed by 3 bases and 2 bases, with 17 bases remaining between them. CDR3 amino acids: CAISEIASESPYEQYF. The CDR3 region has the DNA TGTGCCATCAGTGAAATTGCTAGCGAGAGCCCCTACGAGCAGTACTTC.